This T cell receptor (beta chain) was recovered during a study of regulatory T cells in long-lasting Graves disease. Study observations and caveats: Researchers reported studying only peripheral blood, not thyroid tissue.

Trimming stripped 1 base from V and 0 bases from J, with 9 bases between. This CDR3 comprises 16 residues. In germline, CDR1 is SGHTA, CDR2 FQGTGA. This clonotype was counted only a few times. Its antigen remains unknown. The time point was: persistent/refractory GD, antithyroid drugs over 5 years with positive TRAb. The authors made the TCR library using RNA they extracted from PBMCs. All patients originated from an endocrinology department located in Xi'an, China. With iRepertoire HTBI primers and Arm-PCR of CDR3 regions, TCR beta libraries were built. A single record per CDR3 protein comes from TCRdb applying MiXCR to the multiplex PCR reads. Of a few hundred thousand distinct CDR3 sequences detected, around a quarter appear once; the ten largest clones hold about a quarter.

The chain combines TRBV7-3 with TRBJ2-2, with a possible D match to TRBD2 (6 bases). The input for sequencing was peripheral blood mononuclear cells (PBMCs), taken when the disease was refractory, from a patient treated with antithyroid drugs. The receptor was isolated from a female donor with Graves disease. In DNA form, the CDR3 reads TGTGCCAGCAGCTTAAACCCTAGCGCGAACACCGGGGAGCTGTTTTTT. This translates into CASSLNPSANTGELFF.